These T cell receptor beta chains were read from a single sample in a study of tumor-infiltrating lymphocytes in primary liver carcinoma. MiXCR, run by TCRdb on the multiplex PCR reads, gives a single entry per CDR3 protein. Of 310,000 or so distinct CDR3 sequences listed, roughly three fifths were seen once; the top ten hold about 18%. Sequencing input: peripheral blood. The receptors come from a woman aged 30 to 39 with primary liver carcinoma and hepatitis B virus infection. Each CDR3 is given with its conserved first and last residue. The D gene is left open where the match is weak. Not all rows give a size; the values are once, few, many and, for expanded clones, a class.

d_gene,v_gene,j_gene,abundance,CDR3aa,CDR3nt
.,TRBV5-1,TRBJ1-1,many,CASSPTPDTEAFF,TGCGCCAGCAGCCCGACCCCTGACACTGAAGCTTTCTTT
.,TRBV6-6,TRBJ1-5,.,CASSYSRPGGNQPQHF,TGTGCCAGCAGTTACTCGAGGCCAGGGGGCAATCAGCCCCAGCATTTT
.,TRBV5-4,TRBJ2-3,.,CASSLEAVTDTQYF,TGTGCCAGCAGCTTGGAGGCAGTTACAGATACGCAGTATTTT
TRBD2,TRBV29-1,TRBJ2-3,.,CSVSGRTYTQYF,TGTAGCGTTTCCGGGAGGACATATACGCAGTATTTT
TRBD2,TRBV4-3,TRBJ2-1,.,CASSQFRTSGRGYNGQLF,TGCGCCAGCAGCCAGTTTAGGACTAGCGGGAGGGGATACAATGGGCAGCTCTTC
.,TRBV24-1,TRBJ2-1,.,CAVGPSNEQFF,TGTGCCGTCGGACCTTCAAATGAGCAGTTCTTC
TRBD2,TRBV14,TRBJ2-7,.,CTSSQPVLAGGPDEQYF,TGTACCAGCAGCCAGCCGGTACTAGCGGGAGGGCCGGACGAGCAGTACTTC
.,TRBV6-6,TRBJ1-1,.,CAGSLKPLRVTEAFF,TGTGCCGGCAGTTTAAAACCCCTGAGAGTGACTGAAGCTTTCTTT
TRBD2,TRBV6-5,TRBJ2-2,.,CARTTGGTIGELFF,TGTGCCAGGACGACCGGGGGGACCATCGGGGAGCTGTTTTTT
.,TRBV6-5,TRBJ1-1,.,CASRPPGPSANTEAFF,TGTGCCAGCAGGCCACCGGGACCGAGCGCGAACACTGAAGCTTTCTTT
.,TRBV13,TRBJ2-7,.,CASSLFRLATYEQYF,TGTGCCAGCAGCTTATTCCGTCTAGCGACCTACGAGCAGTACTTC
TRBD1,TRBV29-1,TRBJ2-7,.,CSAWTGGAYELYF,TGCAGCGCCTGGACAGGGGGCGCCTACGAGCTGTACTTC
.,TRBV12-3/TRBV12-4,TRBJ2-1,many,CASSQQDYNEQFF,TGTGCCAGCAGTCAACAGGACTACAATGAGCAGTTCTTC
TRBD2,TRBV6-6,TRBJ2-1,.,CASCTSGWNEQFF,TGTGCCAGTTGTACTAGCGGGTGGAATGAGCAGTTCTTC
.,TRBV2,TRBJ1-1,.,CASSDNREGTEAFF,TGTGCCAGCAGTGACAACAGGGAAGGGACTGAAGCTTTCTTT
.,TRBV6-1,TRBJ2-1,.,CASTEGLAWRGNEQFF,TGTGCCAGCACTGAAGGGCTAGCTTGGAGGGGCAATGAGCAGTTCTTC
TRBD1,TRBV7-8,TRBJ1-6,few,CASRSTGGSSPLHF,TGTGCCAGCAGATCTACAGGGGGCAGTTCACCCCTCCACTTT
.,TRBV5-1,TRBJ2-5,few,CASSPGGNQETQYF,TGCGCCAGCAGCCCGGGTGGGAATCAGGAGACCCAGTACTTC
TRBD2,TRBV12-3/TRBV12-4,TRBJ2-1,many,CASSVLGLAAYNEQFF,TGTGCCAGCAGTGTATTAGGACTAGCGGCTTACAATGAGCAGTTCTTC
TRBD2,TRBV5-4,TRBJ2-2,once,CASSHRLAAATGELFF,TGTGCCAGCAGCCACCGACTAGCAGCAGCCACCGGGGAGCTGTTTTTT
TRBD1,TRBV18,TRBJ2-7,.,CASSLRQGVHEQYF,TGTGCCAGCTCACTCCGACAGGGGGTCCACGAGCAGTACTTC
TRBD2,TRBV12-3/TRBV12-4,TRBJ2-1,many,CASSLAGGSEQFF,TGTGCCAGCAGTTTGGCGGGAGGGAGTGAGCAGTTCTTC
.,TRBV11-2,TRBJ1-3,many,CASSLPFSGNTIYF,TGTGCCAGCAGCCTTCCCTTCTCTGGAAACACCATATATTTT
.,TRBV30,TRBJ1-6,.,CAWSALGGAPLHF,TGTGCCTGGAGCGCGTTGGGGGGGGCACCCCTCCACTTT
TRBD2,TRBV4-1,TRBJ2-1,.,CTSSQGTSGGLSSYNEQFF,TGCACCAGCAGCCAGGGGACTAGCGGGGGGCTTAGCTCCTACAATGAGCAGTTCTTC
.,TRBV12-3/TRBV12-4,TRBJ2-1,few,CASSDIDNEQFF,TGTGCCAGCAGTGACATTGACAATGAGCAGTTCTTC
TRBD2,TRBV6-2/TRBV6-3,TRBJ2-1,.,CASSYYSGSSYNEQFF,TGTGCCAGCAGTTACTATAGCGGGAGCTCCTACAATGAGCAGTTCTTC
.,TRBV6-5,TRBJ1-1,.,CANSLLGTEAFF,TGTGCCAACAGTCTGCTGGGCACTGAAGCTTTCTTT
.,TRBV7-9,TRBJ2-1,many,CASERNNEQFF,TGTGCCAGCGAGCGAAACAATGAGCAGTTCTTC
TRBD2,TRBV29-1,TRBJ2-7,once,CSVMSPSGYEQYF,TGCAGCGTTATGTCTCCTAGCGGATACGAGCAGTACTTC
.,TRBV18,TRBJ2-7,few,CASSPNGEISYEQYF,TGTGCCAGCTCGCCGAACGGGGAGATTTCCTACGAGCAGTACTTC
.,TRBV4-1,TRBJ1-6,.,CASSQDGRGGNSPLHF,TGCGCCAGCAGCCAAGACGGCAGGGGAGGTAATTCACCCCTCCACTTT
.,TRBV7-9,TRBJ2-3,.,CASSLSRATDTQYF,TGTGCCAGCAGCTTATCCAGGGCCACAGATACGCAGTATTTT
.,TRBV6-5,TRBJ2-1,.,CASSYLFDSYNEQFF,TGTGCCAGTAGTTATCTATTTGACTCCTACAATGAGCAGTTCTTC
TRBD1,TRBV5-1,TRBJ2-1,few,CASKTGESYNEQFF,TGCGCCAGCAAGACAGGGGAGTCCTACAATGAGCAGTTCTTC
TRBD1,TRBV12-3/TRBV12-4,TRBJ1-5,.,CASSKDRVNQPQHF,TGTGCCAGCAGCAAGGACAGGGTGAATCAGCCCCAGCATTTT
.,TRBV4-1,TRBJ2-1,.,CASSQRGAGRALNEQFF,TGTGCCAGCAGCCAAAGGGGGGCTGGGAGGGCGCTGAATGAGCAGTTCTTC
TRBD1,TRBV10-3,TRBJ2-3,.,CAVSEPGTGADTQYF,TGTGCCGTCAGTGAACCCGGGACAGGGGCCGATACGCAGTATTTT
TRBD2,TRBV5-1,TRBJ2-5,.,CASSMTSGNQETQYF,TGCGCCAGCAGCATGACTAGCGGGAACCAAGAGACCCAGTACTTC
.,TRBV6-1,TRBJ2-1,many,CASSERKTYNEQFF,TGTGCCAGCTCCGAGCGGAAGACTTACAATGAGCAGTTCTTC
TRBD1,TRBV4-1,TRBJ2-1,few,CASSQRNRDRVYNEQFF,TGCGCCAGCAGCCAACGGAACCGGGACAGGGTATACAATGAGCAGTTCTTC
.,TRBV10-3,TRBJ2-3,few,CAIGGTDTQYF,TGTGCCATCGGTGGGACAGATACGCAGTATTTT
.,TRBV5-6,TRBJ2-5,.,CASSLVSGRETQYF,TGTGCCAGCAGCTTGGTGTCAGGGAGGGAGACCCAGTACTTC
TRBD2,TRBV11-3,TRBJ2-3,.,CASGTGTSGSMKATQYF,TGTGCCAGCGGCACCGGGACTAGCGGGAGTATGAAAGCTACGCAGTATTTT
.,TRBV4-1,TRBJ1-1,many,CASAPGWARNTEAFF,TGCGCCAGCGCGCCAGGGTGGGCACGTAACACTGAAGCTTTCTTT
.,TRBV5-6,TRBJ2-4,.,CASSFNSDTQYF,TGTGCCAGCAGCTTCAATTCGGACACTCAGTATTTC
.,TRBV6-5,TRBJ2-5,many,CASSRTDSLQETQYF,TGTGCCAGCAGCCGGACAGATAGCTTGCAAGAGACCCAGTACTTC
TRBD2,TRBV7-9,TRBJ2-1,.,CASSFGRGGEQFF,TGTGCCAGCAGCTTCGGGAGGGGCGGTGAGCAGTTCTTC
TRBD2,TRBV14,TRBJ2-1,.,CARSHQAGGGSEQFF,TGTGCCAGAAGCCACCAAGCGGGAGGAGGGAGTGAGCAGTTCTTC